This T cell receptor beta chain originates from a study of blood T cell repertoires in COVID-19. Study-level background: In each case, the material was cDNA or gDNA derived from T cells, B-cell-depleted T cells, or PBMCs.

Germline lookup yields CDR1 MNHEY and CDR2 SMNVEV (reference sequence). V lost 4 bases, J lost 9 bases, and 18 bases stayed unmatched. CDR3 size: 18 residues. Method: immunoSEQ multiplex PCR; TCRdb's copy keeps in-frame clones and lacks some. The table includes around 280,000 clones, around 91% detected once. Sequenced sample: PBMCs or T cells enriched from blood (not recorded which). V is TRBV27 and J is TRBJ2-1, with 10 bases aligning to TRBD2. The receptor's source is a woman younger than 35 with acute COVID-19. The CDR3: CASSSNFYVAGGSTEQFF. CDR3 bases: TGTGCCAGCAGTTCGAACTTTTATGTAGCGGGAGGTTCAACTGAGCAGTTCTTC.